The clone carrying this TCR beta chain was observed a few times. The CDR3 runs to 15 residues. The ends were cut back, 5 bases at V and 7 bases at J, with 21 bases in the middle. Looked up from germline, CDR1 is MDHEN and CDR2 is SYDVKM. This entry comes from a study of identical twins. TCRdb re-called the 5' RACE reads through MiXCR, storing one row per CDR3 protein. The table includes hundreds of thousands of distinct CDR3 sequences, 8.5% to 9.5% detected once. These data were also filed under a second study, of yellow fever vaccine responses in identical twins.

The rearrangement links TRBV28 to TRBJ2-7; TRBD1 is a possible D gene (6 bases). The TCR originated in a woman aged 18 to 35 in good health. The sample comprised PBMCs. CDR3 nucleotide sequence: TGTGCCAGCAGTCCCCAGGGGATTGGAAGTTTAGAGCAGTACTTC. Residues: CASSPQGIGSLEQYF.